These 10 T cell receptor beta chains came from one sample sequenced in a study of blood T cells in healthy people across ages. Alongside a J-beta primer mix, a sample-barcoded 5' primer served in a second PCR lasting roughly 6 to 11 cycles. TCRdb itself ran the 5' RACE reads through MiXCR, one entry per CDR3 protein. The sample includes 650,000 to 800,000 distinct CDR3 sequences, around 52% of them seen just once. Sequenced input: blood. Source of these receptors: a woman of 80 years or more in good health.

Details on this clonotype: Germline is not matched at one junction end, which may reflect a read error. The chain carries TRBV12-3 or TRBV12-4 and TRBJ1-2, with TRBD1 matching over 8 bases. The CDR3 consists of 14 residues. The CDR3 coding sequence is TGCGCCAGCAGGAATTCCGGACAGGGAAGGGCGGTCACCTTC. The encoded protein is CASRNSGQGRAVTF.

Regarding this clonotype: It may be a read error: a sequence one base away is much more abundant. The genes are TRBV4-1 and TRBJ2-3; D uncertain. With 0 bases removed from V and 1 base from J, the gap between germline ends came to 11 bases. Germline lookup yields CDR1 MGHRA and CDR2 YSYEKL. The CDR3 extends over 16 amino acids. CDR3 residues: CASSQEARRRTDTQYF. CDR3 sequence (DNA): TGCGCCAGCAGCCAAGAAGCTCGTCGACGCACAGATACGCAGTATTTT.

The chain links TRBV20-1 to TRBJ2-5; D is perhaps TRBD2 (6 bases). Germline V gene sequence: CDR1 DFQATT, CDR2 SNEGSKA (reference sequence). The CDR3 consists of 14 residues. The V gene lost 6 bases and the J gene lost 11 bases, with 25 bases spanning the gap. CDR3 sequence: CSATPGLLYNEQYF. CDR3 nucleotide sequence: TGCAGTGCAACCCCGGGACTTCTCTACAATGAGCAGTACTTC.

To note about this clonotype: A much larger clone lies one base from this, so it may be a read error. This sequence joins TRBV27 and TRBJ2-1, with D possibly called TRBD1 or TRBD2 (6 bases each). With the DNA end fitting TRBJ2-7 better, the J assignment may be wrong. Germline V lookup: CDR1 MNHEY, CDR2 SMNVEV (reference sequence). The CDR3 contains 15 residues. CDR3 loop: CASREWGAKGNEQYF. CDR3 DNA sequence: TGTGCCAGCAGGGAGTGGGGGGCTAAAGGCAATGAGCAGTACTTC.

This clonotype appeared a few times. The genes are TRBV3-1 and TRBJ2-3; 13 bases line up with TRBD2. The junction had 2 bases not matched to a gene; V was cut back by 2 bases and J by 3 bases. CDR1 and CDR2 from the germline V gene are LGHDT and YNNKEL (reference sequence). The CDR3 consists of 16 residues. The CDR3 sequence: CASSQPLAGGTDTQYF. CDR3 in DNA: TGTGCCAGCAGCCAACCACTAGCGGGAGGGACAGATACGCAGTATTTT.

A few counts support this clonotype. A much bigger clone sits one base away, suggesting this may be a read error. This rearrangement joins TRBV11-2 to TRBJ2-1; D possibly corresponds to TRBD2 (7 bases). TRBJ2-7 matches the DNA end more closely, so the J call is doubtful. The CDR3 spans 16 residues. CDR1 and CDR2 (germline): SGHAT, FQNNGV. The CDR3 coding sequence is TGTGCCAGCAACCCTGGGCGGGGGCTTATATACAATGAGCAGTACTTC. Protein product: CASNPGRGLIYNEQYF.

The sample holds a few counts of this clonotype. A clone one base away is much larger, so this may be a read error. CDR3 region: CASSWDRAVRQYF. The CDR3 DNA reads as TGTGCCAGCAGCTGGGACAGGGCCGTGCGACAGTACTTC. The chain carries TRBV12-3 or TRBV12-4 and TRBJ2-7, with 9 bases lining up with TRBD1. This CDR3 contains 13 residues. J lost 10 bases, V lost 6 bases, and 10 bases had no gene match.

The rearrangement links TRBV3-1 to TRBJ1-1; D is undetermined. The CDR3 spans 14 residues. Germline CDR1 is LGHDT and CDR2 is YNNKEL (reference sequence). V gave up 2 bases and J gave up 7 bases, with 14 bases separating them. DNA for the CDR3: TGTGCCAGCAGCCAATGGTTTGCAGTTCTTGAAGCTTTCTTT. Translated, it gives CASSQWFAVLEAFF.

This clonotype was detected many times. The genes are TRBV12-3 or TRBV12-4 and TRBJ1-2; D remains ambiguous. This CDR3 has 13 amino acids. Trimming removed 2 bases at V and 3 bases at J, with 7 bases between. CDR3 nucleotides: TGTGCCAGCAGTTTATCCCCCGACTATGGCTACACCTTC. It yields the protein CASSLSPDYGYTF.

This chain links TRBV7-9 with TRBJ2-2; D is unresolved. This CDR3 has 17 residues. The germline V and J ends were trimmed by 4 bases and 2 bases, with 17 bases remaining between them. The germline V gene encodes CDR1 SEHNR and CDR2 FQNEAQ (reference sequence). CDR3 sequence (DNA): TGTGCCAGCAGCTCCCATCCTCCTAACTTTAACACCGGGGAGCTGTTTTTT. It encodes CASSSHPPNFNTGELFF.